This T cell receptor (beta chain) was identified in a study of T cells in Graves' hyperthyroidism and ophthalmopathy. TCR beta CDR3 sequences were amplified from RNA transcripts. Primed by the HTBI set, a first-round RT-PCR was run on the TCR CDR3. TCRdb called the multiplex PCR reads again in MiXCR, with one record for every CDR3 protein. Of approximately 380,000 distinct CDR3 sequences listed, about 14% are singletons. The CDR3 contains 17 residues. V shed 4 bases and J 3 bases; nucleotides not matched to a gene: 11. Germline assignment: CDR1 MDHEN and CDR2 SYDVKM. Active moderate-to-severe ophthalmopathy, Clinical Activity Score at least 3, NOSPECS at least 4, under 3 months' duration. Exclusion followed for patients with uncontrolled infection, other autoimmune disease, pregnancy or lactation. This clonotype was counted at least ten times.

The TCR originated in a man aged 45-60 years with Graves' ophthalmopathy. Material for sequencing was blood. V usage is TRBV28 and J usage is TRBJ1-3, with 8 bases that match TRBD1. The CDR3: CASSSSLTGTGGNTIYF. Here the CDR3 DNA reads TGTGCCAGCAGTTCCTCCTTAACCGGGACAGGTGGAAACACCATATATTTT.